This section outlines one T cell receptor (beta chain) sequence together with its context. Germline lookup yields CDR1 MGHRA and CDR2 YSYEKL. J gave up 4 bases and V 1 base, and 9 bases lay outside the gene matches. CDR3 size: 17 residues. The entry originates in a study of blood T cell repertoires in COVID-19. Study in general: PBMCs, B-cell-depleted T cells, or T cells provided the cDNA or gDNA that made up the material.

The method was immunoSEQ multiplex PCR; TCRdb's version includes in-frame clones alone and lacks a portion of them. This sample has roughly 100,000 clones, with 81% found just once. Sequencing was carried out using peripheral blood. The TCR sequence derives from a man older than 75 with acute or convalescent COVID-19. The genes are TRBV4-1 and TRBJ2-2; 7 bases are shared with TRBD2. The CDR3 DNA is TGCGCCAGCAGCCAAGTAGTAAGCGGGATCGGCACCGGGGAGCTGTTTTTT. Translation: CASSQVVSGIGTGELFF.